One and the same sample provided the 10 T cell receptor beta chains below, sequenced in a study of OX40 agonist ivuxolimab in advanced cancers. The table came from immunoSEQ multiplex PCR; TCRdb's copy has only in-frame clones and leaves some out. The sample contains around 40,000 clones, 86% of which appear only once. Sequences were derived from CD4+ or CD8+ T cells sorted from blood, sampled in a trial of the OX40 agonist ivuxolimab. These receptors all stem from an adult with an advanced solid tumor such as melanoma, head and neck, liver or kidney cancer.

The chain has TRBV27 and TRBJ2-7; the D gene is possibly TRBD2 (5 bases). The CDR3 contains 15 residues. Trimming pared 6 bases from V and 1 base from J, leaving 16 bases between. The germline V gene encodes CDR1 MNHEY and CDR2 SMNVEV (reference sequence). The CDR3 nucleotides read TGTGCCAGCAGCGCGAGCGGATCCCCTTCCTACGAGCAGTACTTC. It translates to CASSASGSPSYEQYF.

This chain joins TRBV7-8 and TRBJ2-3; D might be TRBD1 or TRBD2, each matching 5 bases. The germline V gene has CDR1 SGHVS and CDR2 FQNEAQ. The CDR3 spans 14 residues. V lost 0 bases to trimming and J lost 2 bases, with 6 bases between them. The CDR3 region is CASSLAGVTDTQYF. The CDR3 region has the DNA TGTGCCAGCAGCTTAGCGGGGGTCACAGATACGCAGTATTTT.

This clone occurred once. V and J are TRBV7-9 and TRBJ1-4, with D possibly being TRBD1 (6 bases). This CDR3 has 16 residues. The germline gives CDR1 SEHNR, CDR2 FQNEAQ (reference sequence). Trimming pared 5 bases from V and 0 bases from J, leaving 13 bases between. CDR3 in amino acids: CASSQGQYPTNEKLFF. Here the CDR3 DNA reads TGTGCCAGCAGCCAAGGACAGTACCCAACTAATGAAAAACTGTTTTTT. Supplemented by reference TRBV7-9 and TRBJ1-4, the full variable domain reads DTGVSQNPRHKITKRGQNVTFRCDPISEHNRLYWYRQTLGQGPEFLTYFQNEAQLEKSRLLSDRFSAERPKGSFSTLEIQRTEQGDSAMYLCASSQGQYPTNEKLFFGSGTQLSVL.

Here the CDR3 DNA reads TGCGCCAGCAGCTCACTCGGGGGGCCATATCAGCCCCAGCATTTT. Protein sequence: CASSSLGGPYQPQHF. The V gene is TRBV5-1, the J gene TRBJ1-5; D is perhaps TRBD1 (6 bases). CDR3 length: 15 residues. Germline values: CDR1 SGHRS, CDR2 YFSETQ. V was cut by 3 bases and J by 5 bases, with 15 bases left in between.

This rearrangement joins TRBV2 to TRBJ2-7; no definite D call. The CDR3 covers 15 residues. Germline-derived CDR1 and CDR2 are SNHLY and FYNNEI. V shed 7 bases and J shed 3 bases, with 19 bases lying between them. CDR3 DNA sequence: TGTGCCAGCAACCCGCCGGGCCAGGCGTACTACGAGCAGTACTTC. This sequence encodes CASNPPGQAYYEQYF.

J is TRBJ2-7 and V is TRBV28; D may match TRBD1 or TRBD2 (6 bases each). Germline V gives CDR1 MDHEN, CDR2 SYDVKM. The CDR3 extends over 14 amino acids. Trimming took 6 bases from V and 1 from J, leaving 13 bases between them. CDR3 coding DNA: TGTGCCAGCAGGGGTACAGGGAGGTCCTACGAGCAGTACTTC. Encoded protein: CASRGTGRSYEQYF.

The rearrangement links TRBV2 to TRBJ2-1; 9 bases are a match to TRBD2. V was clipped by 6 bases and J by 0 bases; unmatched bases: 6. CDR3 length: 16 residues. Per the germline V gene, CDR1 is SNHLY and CDR2 is FYNNEI. CDR3 nucleotides: TGTGCCAGCAGGGGGCTTAGCGGGGGCTCCTACAATGAGCAGTTCTTC. Residues: CASRGLSGGSYNEQFF.

This chain joins TRBV27 and TRBJ2-4; 10 bases fit TRBD1. Trimming at V came to 5 bases and at J to 3 bases, leaving 4 bases not matched to a gene. This CDR3 has 15 residues. Germline V gives CDR1 MNHEY, CDR2 SMNVEV (reference sequence). In nucleotides, the CDR3 is TGTGCCAGCAGTCACTGGGACAGGGGCAAAAACATTCAGTACTTC. Its protein product is CASSHWDRGKNIQYF.

The CDR3 nucleotides are TGCGCCAGCGGATATACAGGGGCAGGCACTGAAGCTTTCTTT. Amino acid sequence: CASGYTGAGTEAFF. This chain uses TRBV5-1 with TRBJ1-1; TRBD1 aligns across 7 bases. In germline, CDR1 is SGHRS, CDR2 YFSETQ. This CDR3 has 14 residues. V lost 7 bases, J lost 4 bases, and 10 bases stayed unmatched.

The chain is built from TRBV4-1 and TRBJ2-2; D may be TRBD2 (6 bases). The germline V gene has CDR1 MGHRA and CDR2 YSYEKL. Trimming took 5 bases from V and 0 from J, leaving 10 bases between them. This CDR3 has 15 amino acids. The CDR3 region is CASSGGLPNTGELFF. Here the CDR3 DNA reads TGCGCCAGCAGCGGAGGGCTCCCGAACACCGGGGAGCTGTTTTTT.